A selection of T cell receptor beta chains follows, all from one sample in a study of cytomegalovirus exposure and HLA in healthy donors. The data were produced by immunoSEQ multiplex PCR, yet TCRdb's version contains in-frame clones alone and is incomplete. The data hold 70,000 or so clones, with 94% observed a single time. The material sequenced was PBMCs. These receptors came from a young man in good health and CMV-seropositive. Each CDR3 is given with its conserved first and last residue. A D gene is named only where the DNA matches it firmly. Clone sizes are given selectively: once, few, many, or a class where the clone is expanded.

clone_size	j_call	d_call	v_call	cdr3_aa	cdr3_nt
-	TRBJ2-3	TRBD1	TRBV6-5	CASRLTGASDTQYF	TGTGCCAGCAGATTGACAGGGGCGTCAGATACGCAGTATTTT
-	TRBJ1-3	-	TRBV5-4	CASSLAPAGTGNTIYF	TGTGCCAGCAGCTTGGCCCCTGCAGGGACTGGAAACACCATATATTTT
-	TRBJ2-1	TRBD2	TRBV28	CASSGRENYNEQFF	TGTGCCAGCAGTGGGCGGGAGAATTACAATGAGCAGTTCTTC
-	TRBJ1-1	-	TRBV7-9	CASSLPRGTEAFF	TGTGCCAGCAGCCTACCGCGGGGCACTGAAGCTTTCTTT
-	TRBJ2-1	TRBD2	TRBV30	CAWDQEGSGREQFF	TGTGCCTGGGATCAAGAGGGTAGCGGGAGGGAGCAGTTCTTC
-	TRBJ2-3	TRBD2	TRBV11-2	CASSLDRGTSRSTDTQYF	TGTGCCAGCAGCTTAGATCGGGGGACTAGCCGGAGCACAGATACGCAGTATTTT
-	TRBJ2-1	-	TRBV5-1	CASSLAITGYNEQFF	TGCGCCAGCAGCTTGGCCATAACAGGGTACAATGAGCAGTTCTTC
few	TRBJ1-2	-	TRBV28	CASSLRLYGYTF	TGTGCCAGCAGTTTAAGACTCTATGGCTACACCTTC
-	TRBJ2-7	-	TRBV21-1	CASSCTSSGKLPSTYEQYF	TGTGCCAGCAGCTGTACCAGTAGCGGGAAGCTCCCTTCGACCTACGAGCAGTACTTC
-	TRBJ2-5	TRBD1	TRBV7-8	CASSRGTAQETQYF	TGTGCCAGCAGCCGTGGGACAGCCCAAGAGACCCAGTACTTC
-	TRBJ2-7	TRBD2	TRBV6-6	CASMRSSGTYEQYF	TGTGCCAGCATGCGGTCGAGCGGGACCTACGAGCAGTACTTC
-	TRBJ2-4	TRBD2	TRBV28	CASSTSGITAKNIQYF	TGTGCCAGCAGCACTAGCGGGATAACGGCCAAAAACATTCAGTACTTC
-	TRBJ2-2	-	TRBV6-1	CASSPASEYTGELFF	TGTGCCAGCAGTCCGGCTAGCGAGTACACCGGGGAGCTGTTTTTT
-	TRBJ1-4	TRBD1	TRBV28	CASLGTVLATNEKLFF	TGTGCCAGTCTCGGGACAGTCCTTGCAACTAATGAAAAACTGTTTTTT
-	TRBJ2-7	TRBD2	TRBV27	CASSWVAGDSYEQYF	TGTGCCAGCAGTTGGGTAGCGGGAGACTCCTACGAGCAGTACTTC
-	TRBJ1-4	-	TRBV19	CASSIWTRNEKLFF	TGTGCCAGTAGTATCTGGACACGGAATGAAAAACTGTTTTTT
-	TRBJ2-2	-	TRBV11-3	CASSLGGVTRGEAGELFF	TGTGCCAGCAGCTTAGGAGGAGTGACCAGGGGGGAGGCCGGGGAGCTGTTTTTT
-	TRBJ2-1	TRBD2	TRBV18	CASSPVGGAEQFF	TGTGCCAGCTCACCAGTGGGAGGGGCTGAGCAGTTCTTC
-	TRBJ2-5	-	TRBV4-1	CASSQGAGGVQETQYF	TGCGCCAGCAGCCAAGGCGCAGGAGGAGTCCAAGAGACCCAGTACTTC
once	TRBJ2-7	-	TRBV7-3	CASSLTSVHEQYF	TGTGCCAGCAGCTTAACTAGCGTACACGAGCAGTACTTC
-	TRBJ1-3	TRBD1	TRBV7-9	CASSLGQGRNTIYF	TGTGCCAGCAGCCTAGGACAGGGGAGAAACACCATATATTTT
-	TRBJ1-5	TRBD1	TRBV11-2	CASSPPSGTGDQPQHF	TGTGCCAGCAGCCCACCCTCCGGGACAGGGGATCAGCCCCAGCATTTT
-	TRBJ2-7	TRBD1	TRBV4-1	CASSQLAGGRDEQYF	TGCGCCAGCAGCCAGCTGGCAGGGGGCAGGGACGAGCAGTACTTC
-	TRBJ1-2	TRBD1	TRBV30	CACPPGQGAGGYTF	TGTGCCTGCCCACCGGGACAGGGGGCGGGAGGCTACACCTTC
-	TRBJ2-3	-	TRBV6-1	CASSEAWDWRNTDTQYF	TGTGCCAGCAGTGAAGCGTGGGACTGGCGGAACACAGATACGCAGTATTTT
-	TRBJ2-5	-	TRBV20-1	CSAQLRTQYF	TGCAGTGCCCAACTGCGGACCCAGTACTTC
-	TRBJ1-3	-	TRBV6-1	CASSERAEGSAGSGNTIYF	TGTGCCAGCAGTGAAAGGGCGGAGGGCTCGGCGGGTAGTGGAAACACCATATATTTT
-	TRBJ2-1	TRBD2	TRBV11-2	CASSLGASGSSLGEQFF	TGTGCCAGCAGCTTAGGTGCTAGCGGGAGTAGTTTGGGTGAGCAGTTCTTC
-	TRBJ2-3	-	TRBV28	CASSLRRRPTDTQYF	TGTGCCAGCAGTTTACGGAGGCGACCCACAGATACGCAGTATTTT
-	TRBJ2-7	TRBD1	TRBV28	CASLGDRGGPYEQYF	TGTGCCAGCCTCGGGGACAGGGGAGGCCCCTACGAGCAGTACTTC
-	TRBJ2-7	TRBD1	TRBV6-5	CASTSGGIYEQYF	TGTGCCAGCACGTCAGGGGGCATTTACGAGCAGTACTTC
-	TRBJ2-3	-	TRBV28	CASDRKKQSTDTQYF	TGTGCCAGCGATCGAAAAAAACAGTCTACAGATACGCAGTATTTT
-	TRBJ2-7	-	TRBV9	CASSVGGPLSSYEQYF	TGTGCCAGCAGCGTAGGGGGGCCGTTGAGCTCCTACGAGCAGTACTTC
-	TRBJ1-1	-	TRBV7-8	CASRITVNTEAFF	TGTGCCAGCAGAATTACAGTGAACACTGAAGCTTTCTTT
-	TRBJ2-5	-	TRBV7-9	CASSPDIRETQYF	TGTGCCAGCAGCCCAGACATACGGGAGACCCAGTACTTC
-	TRBJ2-1	TRBD2	TRBV4-1	CASSLDRAGGWRNEQFF	TGCGCCAGCAGCCTAGACAGAGCGGGGGGTTGGCGCAATGAGCAGTTCTTC
-	TRBJ1-2	TRBD1	TRBV5-6	CASSLRQGDYGYTF	TGTGCCAGCAGCTTGCGTCAGGGGGACTATGGCTACACCTTC
-	TRBJ2-7	-	TRBV6-1	CAAETSGYEQYF	TGTGCCGCGGAGACTAGTGGTTACGAGCAGTACTTC
-	TRBJ1-5	-	TRBV28	CASSYRQFNQPQHF	TGTGCCAGCAGTTATCGACAGTTCAATCAGCCCCAGCATTTT
few	TRBJ2-1	-	TRBV14	CASSQAASSNEQFF	TGTGCCAGCAGCCAAGCGGCTAGTTCCAATGAGCAGTTCTTC
-	TRBJ2-2	-	TRBV7-8	CASSAGAEPSAGELFF	TGTGCCAGCAGCGCGGGGGCGGAGCCCTCGGCCGGGGAGCTGTTTTTT
-	TRBJ2-7	-	TRBV4-1	CASRRVLSSYEQYF	TGCGCCAGCAGGCGCGTCCTGAGTTCCTACGAGCAGTACTTC
-	TRBJ2-7	-	TRBV11-2	CASSPGGRLSYEQYF	TGTGCCAGCAGCCCTGGAGGACGGCTCTCCTACGAGCAGTACTTC
-	TRBJ1-5	-	TRBV28	CASSLTSGLGQPQHF	TGTGCCAGCAGTTTAACCTCAGGACTCGGTCAGCCCCAGCATTTT
-	TRBJ2-1	TRBD2	TRBV5-4	CASSLVLAGVNEQFF	TGTGCCAGCAGCTTAGTCCTAGCGGGAGTCAATGAGCAGTTCTTC
once	TRBJ2-3	TRBD2	TRBV5-1	CASSSGVAGGTDTQYF	TGCGCCAGCAGCTCGGGAGTTGCGGGAGGGACAGATACGCAGTATTTT
-	TRBJ2-1	TRBD2	TRBV5-1	CASSSTRTGTSLSYNEQFF	TGCGCCAGCAGCTCCACGAGAACCGGGACTAGCCTCTCCTACAATGAGCAGTTCTTC
-	TRBJ2-7	-	TRBV4-1	CASSQSREYEQYF	TGCGCCAGCAGCCAAAGTCGGGAATACGAGCAGTACTTC
-	TRBJ2-1	TRBD2	TRBV6-5	CASSPTSGRFNEQFF	TGTGCCAGCAGCCCGACTAGCGGGAGGTTTAATGAGCAGTTCTTC
-	TRBJ1-2	-	TRBV6-1	CASSVSGQNYGYTF	TGTGCCAGCAGTGTGTCCGGACAGAACTATGGCTACACCTTC
-	TRBJ2-2	TRBD2	TRBV19	CASTGGRTGTNTGELFF	TGTGCCAGTACAGGCGGGAGGACCGGGACGAACACCGGGGAGCTGTTTTTT